This TCR beta chain is from a study of post-analysis software for immune sequencing data. Whole-study results and caveats: Several TRBV segments, TRBV5-6, TRBV5-1 and TRBV20-1 among them, were found more frequent in patients than controls.

CDR1 and CDR2 (germline): LNHNV, YYDKDF (reference sequence). The CDR3 runs 14 residues. The junction had 7 bases not matched to a gene; V was cut back by 5 bases and J by 3 bases. TCR beta cDNA libraries had unique molecular identifiers. TCRdb re-called the PCR reads through MiXCR, storing one row per CDR3 protein. The sample lists hundreds of thousands of distinct CDR3 sequences, roughly 45% occurring once. Note on this clonotype: What it binds is unknown.

This TCR came from a girl between 5 and 17 years old with multiple sclerosis. The chain has TRBV15 and TRBJ2-7, with 7 nucleotides matching TRBD1. The sample taken for sequencing was blood. CDR3 DNA sequence: TGTGCCACCAGCTCCACAGGGGATGACTACGAGCAGTACTTC. This sequence encodes CATSSTGDDYEQYF.